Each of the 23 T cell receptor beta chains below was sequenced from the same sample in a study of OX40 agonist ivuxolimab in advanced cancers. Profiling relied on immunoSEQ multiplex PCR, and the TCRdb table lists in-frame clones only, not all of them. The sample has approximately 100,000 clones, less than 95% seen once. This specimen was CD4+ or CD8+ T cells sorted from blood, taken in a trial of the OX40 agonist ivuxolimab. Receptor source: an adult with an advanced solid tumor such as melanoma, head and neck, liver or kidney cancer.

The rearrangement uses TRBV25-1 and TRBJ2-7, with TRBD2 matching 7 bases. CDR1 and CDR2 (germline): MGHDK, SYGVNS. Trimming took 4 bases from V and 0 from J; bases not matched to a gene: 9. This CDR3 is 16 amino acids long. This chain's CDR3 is CASSGSEAGPSYEQYF. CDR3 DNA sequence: TGTGCCAGCAGTGGTTCTGAAGCGGGGCCCTCCTACGAGCAGTACTTC.

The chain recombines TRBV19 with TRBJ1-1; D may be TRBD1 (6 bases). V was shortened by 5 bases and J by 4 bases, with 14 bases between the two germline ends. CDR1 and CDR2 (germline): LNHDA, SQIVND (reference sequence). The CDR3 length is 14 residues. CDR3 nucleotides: TGTGCCAGTAGTCCAGACAGGTCTGGCACTGAAGCTTTCTTT. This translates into CASSPDRSGTEAFF. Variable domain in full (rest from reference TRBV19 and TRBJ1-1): DGGITQSPKYLFRKEGQNVTLSCEQNLNHDAMYWYRQDPGQGLRLIYYSQIVNDFQKGDIAEGYSVSREKKESFPLTVTSAQKNPTAFYLCASSPDRSGTEAFFGQGTRLTVV.

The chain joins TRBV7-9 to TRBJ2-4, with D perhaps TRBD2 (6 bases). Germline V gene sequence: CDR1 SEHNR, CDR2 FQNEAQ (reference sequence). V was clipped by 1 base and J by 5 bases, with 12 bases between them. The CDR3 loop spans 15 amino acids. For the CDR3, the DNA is TGTGCCAGCAGCTTAGTCGGGAGCGGTCAAAACATTCAGTACTTC. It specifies CASSLVGSGQNIQYF.

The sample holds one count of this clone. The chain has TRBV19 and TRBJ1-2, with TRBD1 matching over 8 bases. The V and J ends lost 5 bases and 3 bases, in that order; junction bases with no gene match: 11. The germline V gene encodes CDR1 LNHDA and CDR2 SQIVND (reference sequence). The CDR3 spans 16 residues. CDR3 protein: CASSLPPAGGHYGYTF. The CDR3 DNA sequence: TGTGCCAGTAGTCTCCCCCCGGCAGGGGGCCACTATGGCTACACCTTC. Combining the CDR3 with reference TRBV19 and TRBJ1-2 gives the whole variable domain DGGITQSPKYLFRKEGQNVTLSCEQNLNHDAMYWYRQDPGQGLRLIYYSQIVNDFQKGDIAEGYSVSREKKESFPLTVTSAQKNPTAFYLCASSLPPAGGHYGYTFGSGTRLTVV.

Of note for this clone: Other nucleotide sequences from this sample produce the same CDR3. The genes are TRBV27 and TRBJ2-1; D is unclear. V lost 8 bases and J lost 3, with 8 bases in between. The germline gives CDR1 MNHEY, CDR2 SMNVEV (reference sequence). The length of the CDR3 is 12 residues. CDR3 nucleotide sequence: TGTGCCAGCGCGCTGAGCTACAATGAGCAGTTCTTC. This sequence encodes CASALSYNEQFF.

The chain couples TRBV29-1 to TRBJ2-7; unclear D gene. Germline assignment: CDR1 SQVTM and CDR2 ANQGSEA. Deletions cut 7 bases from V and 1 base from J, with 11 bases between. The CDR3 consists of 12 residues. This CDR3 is CSASVTSYEQYF. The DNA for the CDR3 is TGCAGCGCCTCAGTGACTTCCTACGAGCAGTACTTC.

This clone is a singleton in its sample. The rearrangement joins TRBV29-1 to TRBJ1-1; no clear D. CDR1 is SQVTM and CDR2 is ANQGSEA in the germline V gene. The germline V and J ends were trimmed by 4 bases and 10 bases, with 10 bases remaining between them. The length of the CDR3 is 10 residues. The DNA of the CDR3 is TGCAGCGTTGGGACGCGGGGAGCTTTCTTT. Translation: CSVGTRGAFF. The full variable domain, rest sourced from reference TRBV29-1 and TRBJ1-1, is SAVISQKPSRDICQRGTSLTIQCQVDSQVTMMFWYRQQPGQSLTLIATANQGSEATYESGFVIDKFPISRPNLTFSTLTVSNMSPEDSSIYLCSVGTRGAFFGQGTRLTVV.

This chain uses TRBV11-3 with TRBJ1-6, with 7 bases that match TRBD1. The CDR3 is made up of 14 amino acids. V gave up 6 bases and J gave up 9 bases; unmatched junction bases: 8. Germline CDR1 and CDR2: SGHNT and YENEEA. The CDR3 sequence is CASSQRQGGSPLHF. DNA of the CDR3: TGTGCCAGCAGTCAAAGACAGGGAGGTTCACCCCTCCACTTT. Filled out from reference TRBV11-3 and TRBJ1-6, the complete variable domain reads EAGVVQSPRYKIIEKKQPVAFWCNPISGHNTLYWYLQNLGQGPELLIRYENEEAVDDSQLPKDRFSAERLKGVDSTLKIQPAELGDSAVYLCASSQRQGGSPLHFGNGTRLTVT.

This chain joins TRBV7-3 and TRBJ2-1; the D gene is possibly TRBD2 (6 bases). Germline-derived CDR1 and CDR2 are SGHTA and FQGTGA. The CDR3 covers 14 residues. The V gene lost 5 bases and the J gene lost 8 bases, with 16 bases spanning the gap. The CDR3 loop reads CASSPPGTFHEQFF. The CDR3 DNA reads TGTGCCAGCAGCCCCCCCGGGACTTTCCATGAGCAGTTCTTC.

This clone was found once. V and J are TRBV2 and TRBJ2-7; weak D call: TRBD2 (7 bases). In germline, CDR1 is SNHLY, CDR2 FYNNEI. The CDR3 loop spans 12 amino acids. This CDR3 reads CAGGGSSYEQYF. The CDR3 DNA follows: TGTGCGGGAGGGGGTAGCTCCTACGAGCAGTACTTC.

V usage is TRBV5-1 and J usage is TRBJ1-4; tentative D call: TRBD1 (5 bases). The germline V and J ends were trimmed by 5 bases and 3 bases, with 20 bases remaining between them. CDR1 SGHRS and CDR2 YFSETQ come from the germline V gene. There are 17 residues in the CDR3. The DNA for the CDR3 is TGCGCCAGCAGTTCAACCGGGACCCCGGGAGCTAATGAAAAACTGTTTTTT. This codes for CASSSTGTPGANEKLFF.

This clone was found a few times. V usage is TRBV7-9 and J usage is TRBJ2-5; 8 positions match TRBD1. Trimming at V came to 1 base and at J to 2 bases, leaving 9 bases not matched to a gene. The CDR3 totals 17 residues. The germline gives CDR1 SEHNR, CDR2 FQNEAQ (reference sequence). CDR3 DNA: TGTGCCAGCAGCTTAGGAAGAACAACAGGGGGTCAAGAGACCCAGTACTTC. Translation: CASSLGRTTGGQETQYF.

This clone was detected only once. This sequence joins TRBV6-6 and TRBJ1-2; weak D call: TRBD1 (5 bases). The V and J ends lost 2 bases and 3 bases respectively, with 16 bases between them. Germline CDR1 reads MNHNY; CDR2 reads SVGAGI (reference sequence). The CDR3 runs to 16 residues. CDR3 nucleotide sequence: TGTGCCAGCAGTTACCCGATGACGACGGGGGACTATGGCTACACCTTC. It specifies CASSYPMTTGDYGYTF.

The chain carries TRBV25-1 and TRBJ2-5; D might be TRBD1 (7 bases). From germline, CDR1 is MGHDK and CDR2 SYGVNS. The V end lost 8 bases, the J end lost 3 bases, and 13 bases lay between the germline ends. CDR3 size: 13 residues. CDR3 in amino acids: CASGAGGKETQYF. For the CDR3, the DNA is TGTGCCAGCGGGGCAGGGGGGAAAGAGACCCAGTACTTC.

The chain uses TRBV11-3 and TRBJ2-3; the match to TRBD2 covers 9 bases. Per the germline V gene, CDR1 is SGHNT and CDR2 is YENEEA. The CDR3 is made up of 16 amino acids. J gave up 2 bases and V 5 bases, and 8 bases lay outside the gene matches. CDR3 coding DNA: TGTGCCAGCAGCCCCAGAGGCGGGGGGGACACAGATACGCAGTATTTT. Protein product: CASSPRGGGDTDTQYF.

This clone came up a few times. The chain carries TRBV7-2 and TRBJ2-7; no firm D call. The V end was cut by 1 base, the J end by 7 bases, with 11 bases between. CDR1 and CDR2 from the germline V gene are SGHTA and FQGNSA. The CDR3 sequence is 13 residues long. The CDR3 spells CASSLEVSLEQYF. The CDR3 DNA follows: TGTGCCAGCAGCTTAGAGGTTAGCCTTGAGCAGTACTTC.

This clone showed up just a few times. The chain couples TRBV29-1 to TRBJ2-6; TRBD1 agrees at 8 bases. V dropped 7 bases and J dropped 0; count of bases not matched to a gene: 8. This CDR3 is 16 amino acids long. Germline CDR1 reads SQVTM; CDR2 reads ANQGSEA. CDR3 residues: CSARTGSASGANVLTF. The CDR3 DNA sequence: TGCAGCGCCCGGACAGGGTCAGCCTCTGGGGCCAACGTCCTGACTTTC.

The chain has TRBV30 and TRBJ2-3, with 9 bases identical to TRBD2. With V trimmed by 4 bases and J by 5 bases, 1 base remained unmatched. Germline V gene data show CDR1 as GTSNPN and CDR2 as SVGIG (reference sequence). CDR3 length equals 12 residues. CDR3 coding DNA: TGTGCCTGGAAACTAGCGGGAGATACGCAGTATTTT. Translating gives CAWKLAGDTQYF.

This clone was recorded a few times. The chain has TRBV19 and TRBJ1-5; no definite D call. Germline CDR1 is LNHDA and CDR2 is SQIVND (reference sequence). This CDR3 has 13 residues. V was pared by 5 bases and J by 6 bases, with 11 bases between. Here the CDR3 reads CASSDRVSQPQHF. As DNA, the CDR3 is TGTGCCAGTAGTGATCGGGTGTCTCAGCCCCAGCATTTT.

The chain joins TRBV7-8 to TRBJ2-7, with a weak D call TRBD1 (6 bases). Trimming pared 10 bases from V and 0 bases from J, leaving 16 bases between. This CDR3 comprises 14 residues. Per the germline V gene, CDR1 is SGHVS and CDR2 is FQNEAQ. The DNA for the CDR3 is TGTGCCATCCTCCCGGACAGCTCCTCCTACGAGCAGTACTTC. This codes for CAILPDSSSYEQYF.

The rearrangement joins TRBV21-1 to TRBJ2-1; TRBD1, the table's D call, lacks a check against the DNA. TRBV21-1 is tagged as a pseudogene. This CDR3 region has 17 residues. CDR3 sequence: CASLTDSTDSSYNEQFF. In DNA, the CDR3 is TGTGCCAGTTTAACGGACAGTACCGACAGCTCCTACAATGAGCAGTTCTTC.

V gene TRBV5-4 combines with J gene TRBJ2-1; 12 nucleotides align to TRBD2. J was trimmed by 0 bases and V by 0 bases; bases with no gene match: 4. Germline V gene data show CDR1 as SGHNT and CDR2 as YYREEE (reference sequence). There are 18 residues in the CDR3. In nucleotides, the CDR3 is TGTGCCAGCAGCTTGGGGACTAGCGGGACTAGCTCCTACAATGAGCAGTTCTTC. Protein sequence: CASSLGTSGTSSYNEQFF.

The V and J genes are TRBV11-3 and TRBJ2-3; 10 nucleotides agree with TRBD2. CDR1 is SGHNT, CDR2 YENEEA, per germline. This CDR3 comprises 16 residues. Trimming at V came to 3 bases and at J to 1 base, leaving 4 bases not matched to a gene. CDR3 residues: CASSFRAGGGTDTQYF. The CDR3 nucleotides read TGTGCCAGCAGCTTCAGAGCGGGAGGGGGCACAGATACGCAGTATTTT.